This entry features one T cell receptor (beta chain) sequence. This record comes from a study of blood T cell repertoires in COVID-19. Study details: PBMCs, B-cell-depleted T cells, or T cells were the source of the cDNA or gDNA that made up the material.

The table came from immunoSEQ multiplex PCR; TCRdb's copy has only in-frame clones and leaves some out. Of about 350,000 clones listed, approximately 89% are singletons. CDR1 is LNHDA and CDR2 is SQIVND in the germline V gene (reference sequence). Trimming removed 1 base at V and 1 base at J, with 10 bases between. The CDR3 length is 15 residues. Recruited during active infection, patients (from Seattle) were subsequently followed longitudinally. Sequenced: peripheral blood. This TCR derives from a woman aged 55-69 years with COVID-19, enrolled during active disease. The chain recombines TRBV19 with TRBJ1-1, with D possibly matching TRBD1 (5 bases). DNA for the CDR3: TGTGCCAGTAGTATAGTGGCAGGGCCGAACACTGAAGCTTTCTTT. This gives the protein CASSIVAGPNTEAFF.